A selection of T cell receptor beta chains follows, all from one sample in a study of cytomegalovirus exposure and HLA in healthy donors. Assay used: immunoSEQ multiplex PCR; TCRdb lists only in-frame clones, some missing. The repertoire holds around 190,000 clones, with around 77% as singletons. Sequenced material: PBMCs. The receptors come from a man younger than 40 in good health and CMV-seronegative. The CDR3 runs from the conserved cysteine through the conserved F or W. Each record gives: clone size, V gene, D gene, J gene, CDR3 protein, CDR3 DNA. D genes are given only for firm matches. Clone size is not always given. Where it is, it says once, few, many or a class for expanded clones.

many,TRBV6-5,.,TRBJ2-1,CASSYYISTSYNEQFF,TGTGCCAGCAGTTACTATATTAGTACCTCCTACAATGAGCAGTTCTTC
.,TRBV5-4,.,TRBJ1-2,CASRPAGVEGNYGYTF,TGTGCCAGCAGACCCGCGGGGGTGGAGGGTAACTATGGCTACACCTTC
.,TRBV9,TRBD2,TRBJ2-7,CASSTGGAGDYEQYF,TGTGCCAGCAGCACGGGGGGAGCGGGAGATTACGAGCAGTACTTC
.,TRBV2,.,TRBJ2-1,CASSGDSYNEQFF,TGTGCCAGCAGTGGTGACAGCTACAATGAGCAGTTCTTC
.,TRBV28,.,TRBJ2-1,CAIVKTRYNEQFF,TGTGCCATCGTCAAAACGAGATACAATGAGCAGTTCTTC
once,TRBV29-1,.,TRBJ1-1,CSSRELYGGEAFF,TGCAGCTCACGGGAACTCTACGGGGGTGAAGCTTTCTTT
few,TRBV5-1,TRBD1,TRBJ1-2,CASSLDPGTGANYGYTF,TGCGCCAGCAGCCTGGACCCGGGGACAGGGGCTAACTATGGCTACACCTTC
few,TRBV29-1,TRBD2,TRBJ2-1,CSVLAGGPTNNEQFF,TGCAGCGTGCTAGCGGGAGGGCCTACGAACAATGAGCAGTTCTTC
.,TRBV28,.,TRBJ2-6,CASSDDKDSSSGANVLTF,TGTGCCAGCAGTGATGACAAGGACTCTAGCTCTGGGGCCAACGTCCTGACTTTC
.,TRBV28,.,TRBJ2-5,CASIRDRGTETQYF,TGTGCCAGCATAAGGGATCGGGGGACGGAGACCCAGTACTTC
few,TRBV28,.,TRBJ2-6,CASSFITGTPSGANVLTF,TGTGCCAGCAGTTTCATTACCGGGACACCATCTGGGGCCAACGTCCTGACTTTC
once,TRBV4-1,.,TRBJ1-3,CASSQAGGNTIYF,TGCGCCAGCAGCCAAGCAGGGGGAAACACCATATATTTT
.,TRBV18,.,TRBJ2-7,CASSRGAPGGYEQYF,TGTGCCAGCTCGCGCGGGGCACCAGGGGGCTACGAGCAGTACTTC
.,TRBV29-1,TRBD1,TRBJ1-1,CSVPALTGLYTEAFF,TGCAGCGTCCCCGCCCTGACAGGGCTTTACACTGAAGCTTTCTTT
few,TRBV5-4,.,TRBJ1-2,CAMRQETNYGYTF,TGTGCCATGAGACAGGAGACTAACTATGGCTACACCTTC
once,TRBV28,.,TRBJ1-3,CASSLSSGLLSGNTIYF,TGTGCCAGCAGTTTATCCTCAGGGCTTTTATCTGGAAACACCATATATTTT
few,TRBV29-1,.,TRBJ1-1,CSVGGGGTEAFF,TGCAGCGTTGGGGGAGGGGGGACTGAAGCTTTCTTT
.,TRBV15,TRBD2,TRBJ2-7,CATSGDGTSGSLSYEQYF,TGTGCCACCAGCGGTGACGGGACTAGCGGGAGTCTGTCCTACGAGCAGTACTTC
.,TRBV7-9,TRBD2,TRBJ2-1,CASSRRLAGGNEQFF,TGTGCCAGCAGCCGACGACTAGCGGGAGGCAATGAGCAGTTCTTC
once,TRBV27,.,TRBJ2-7,CASSTEAGRSYEQYF,TGTGCCAGCAGTACAGAAGCGGGCAGGTCCTACGAGCAGTACTTC
.,TRBV15,TRBD2,TRBJ2-7,CATSRGLAGDGYEQYF,TGTGCCACCAGCAGAGGACTAGCGGGAGATGGCTACGAGCAGTACTTC
.,TRBV18,TRBD2,TRBJ2-1,CASSGLPSYNEQFF,TGTGCCAGCTCGGGACTACCCTCCTACAATGAGCAGTTCTTC
.,TRBV4-1,.,TRBJ2-7,CASSQASSSYEQYF,TGCGCCAGCAGCCAGGCTAGCAGCTCCTACGAGCAGTACTTC
.,TRBV5-1,.,TRBJ2-6,CASSLSSSGANVLTF,TGCGCCAGCAGCCTGTCGAGCTCTGGGGCCAACGTCCTGACTTTC
.,TRBV5-1,.,TRBJ2-7,CASSAELATSYEQYF,TGCGCCAGCAGCGCGGAACTAGCTACCTCCTACGAGCAGTACTTC
.,TRBV19,.,TRBJ1-2,CASSINLSGQYYGYTF,TGTGCCAGTAGTATCAACCTAAGCGGGCAGTACTATGGCTACACCTTC
.,TRBV4-2,TRBD2,TRBJ2-3,CASSRPTSGTDTQYF,TGTGCCAGCAGCCGCCCGACTAGCGGCACAGATACGCAGTATTTT
few,TRBV27,.,TRBJ1-4,CASSLGQGGKLFF,TGTGCCAGCAGTTTAGGGCAGGGTGGAAAACTGTTTTTT
.,TRBV28,.,TRBJ1-5,CASRPRWNQPQHF,TGTGCCAGCAGACCTAGGTGGAATCAGCCCCAGCATTTT
.,TRBV28,.,TRBJ1-2,CASSSEGLNYGYTF,TGTGCCAGCAGTTCAGAGGGTTTAAACTATGGCTACACCTTC
.,TRBV2,.,TRBJ1-2,CASSPDGNYGYTF,TGTGCCAGCAGTCCCGACGGGAACTATGGCTACACCTTC
.,TRBV18,.,TRBJ1-1,CASSPLGGSDTEAFF,TGTGCCAGCTCACCACTGGGGGGGTCGGACACTGAAGCTTTCTTT
.,TRBV5-8,TRBD1,TRBJ1-1,CASSRWTGRKNTEAFF,TGTGCCAGCAGCCGATGGACAGGAAGGAAGAACACTGAAGCTTTCTTT
few,TRBV10-3,.,TRBJ1-2,CAISTAKNYGYTF,TGTGCCATCAGTACAGCCAAAAACTATGGCTACACCTTC
few,TRBV5-1,TRBD1,TRBJ1-5,CASSIGTGNNQPQHF,TGCGCCAGCAGCATCGGGACAGGGAACAATCAGCCCCAGCATTTT
.,TRBV15,TRBD2,TRBJ2-3,CATSRGPTSGTSTDTQYF,TGTGCCACCAGCAGAGGGCCCACTAGCGGGACTAGCACAGATACGCAGTATTTT
.,TRBV19,.,TRBJ2-1,CATRNNEQFF,TGTGCCACCCGTAACAATGAGCAGTTCTTC
.,TRBV15,.,TRBJ1-1,CATSREVSTEAFF,TGTGCCACCAGCAGGGAGGTCTCCACTGAAGCTTTCTTT
.,TRBV5-1,TRBD1,TRBJ2-7,CASSPRGDRRLYPYEQYF,TGCGCCAGCAGCCCCCGAGGGGACAGGCGACTTTACCCCTACGAGCAGTACTTC
.,TRBV4-1,TRBD1,TRBJ2-7,CASSQTGGAGNEQYF,TGCGCCAGCAGCCAAACAGGGGGCGCAGGGAACGAGCAGTACTTC
.,TRBV10-1,TRBD2,TRBJ2-1,CASSDPTSGYNEQFF,TGCGCCAGCAGTGACCCGACTAGCGGTTACAATGAGCAGTTCTTC
.,TRBV5-5,.,TRBJ1-5,CASSRHRDQPQHF,TGTGCCAGCAGCCGTCACAGGGATCAGCCCCAGCATTTT
.,TRBV7-6,TRBD1,TRBJ2-7,CASSPSIRTGSYEQYF,TGTGCCAGCAGCCCGTCAATAAGGACAGGCTCCTACGAGCAGTACTTC
.,TRBV28,.,TRBJ2-2,CASSSGYNTGELFF,TGTGCCAGCAGTTCCGGGTACAATACCGGGGAGCTGTTTTTT
few,TRBV30,.,TRBJ2-3,CAWSRPGTDTQYF,TGTGCCTGGAGCCGTCCGGGGACAGATACGCAGTATTTT
few,TRBV7-6,.,TRBJ2-1,CASSLAGPPGYNEQFF,TGTGCCAGCAGCTTAGCTGGGCCCCCTGGGTACAATGAGCAGTTCTTC
.,TRBV28,.,TRBJ2-7,CVTNRGTSYEQYF,TGTGTCACGAATAGGGGCACGTCCTACGAGCAGTACTTC
.,TRBV19,.,TRBJ2-7,CASSRGGYEQYF,TGTGCCAGTAGTAGGGGAGGCTACGAGCAGTACTTC
.,TRBV9,TRBD2,TRBJ2-7,CASSVGPQWGTSGGDYEQYF,TGTGCCAGCAGCGTAGGCCCACAATGGGGGACTAGCGGGGGGGACTACGAGCAGTACTTC
.,TRBV6-4,TRBD2,TRBJ2-3,CASSELGGETDTQYF,TGTGCCAGCAGTGAGTTGGGGGGGGAAACAGATACGCAGTATTTT
.,TRBV29-1,TRBD2,TRBJ2-7,CSVSLAGESYEQYF,TGCAGCGTTTCCTTAGCGGGGGAATCCTACGAGCAGTACTTC
.,TRBV7-9,.,TRBJ2-5,CASSLEAGRETQYF,TGTGCCAGCAGCTTAGAGGCAGGGCGAGAGACCCAGTACTTC
.,TRBV15,.,TRBJ1-1,CATSTADNGRTEAFF,TGTGCCACCAGCACCGCCGACAACGGCAGAACTGAAGCTTTCTTT